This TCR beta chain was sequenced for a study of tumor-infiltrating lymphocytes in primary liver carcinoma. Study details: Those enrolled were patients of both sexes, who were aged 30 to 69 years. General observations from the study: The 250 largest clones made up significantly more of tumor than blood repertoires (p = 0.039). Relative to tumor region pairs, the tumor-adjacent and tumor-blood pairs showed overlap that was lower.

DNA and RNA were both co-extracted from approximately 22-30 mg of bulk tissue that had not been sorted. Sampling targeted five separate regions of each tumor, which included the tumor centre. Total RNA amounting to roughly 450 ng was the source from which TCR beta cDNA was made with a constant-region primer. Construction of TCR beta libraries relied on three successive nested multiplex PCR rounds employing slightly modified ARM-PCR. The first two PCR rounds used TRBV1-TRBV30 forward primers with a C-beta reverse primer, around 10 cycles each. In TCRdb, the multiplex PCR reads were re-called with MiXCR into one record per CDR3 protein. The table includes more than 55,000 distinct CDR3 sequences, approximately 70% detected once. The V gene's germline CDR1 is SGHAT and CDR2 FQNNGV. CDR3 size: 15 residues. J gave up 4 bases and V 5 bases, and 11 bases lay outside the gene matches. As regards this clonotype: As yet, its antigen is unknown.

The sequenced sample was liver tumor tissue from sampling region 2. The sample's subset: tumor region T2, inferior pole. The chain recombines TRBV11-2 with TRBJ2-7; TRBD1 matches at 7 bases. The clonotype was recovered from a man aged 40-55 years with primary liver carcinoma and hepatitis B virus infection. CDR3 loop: CASSLHQGEPYEQYF. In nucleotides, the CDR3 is TGTGCCAGCAGCCTCCATCAGGGGGAGCCGTACGAGCAGTACTTC.